This TCR beta chain was identified in a study of tumor and adjacent non-tumor tissue in lung cancer. Study information: Samples averaged roughly 4.2 million productive TCRbeta reads each. Overall study results and limits: Shorter survival was associated with higher TCR diversity in tumors.

CDR1 is SQVTM, CDR2 ANQGSEA, per germline. CDR3 size: 13 residues. Of note for this clonotype: Its antigen remains unknown.

The library came from three nested PCR rounds adapted from ARM-PCR protocols. A single record per CDR3 protein comes from TCRdb applying MiXCR to the multiplex PCR reads. Of about 98,000 distinct CDR3 sequences listed, more than 80% are singletons. No cell sorting was done before RNA was extracted from the tissue. Distant lung tissue was collected more than 3 cm away from the tumor edge. The sample was distant non-tumor lung tissue. This TCR derives from a man aged 55-75 years with small cell lung cancer. The chain joins TRBV29-1 to TRBJ2-3; D possibly corresponds to TRBD1 (6 bases). CDR3 residues: CCVEAWTANTQYF. CDR3 nucleotides: TGCTGTGTTGAAGCCTGGACAGCAAATACGCAGTATTTT.